One and the same sample provided the 29 T cell receptor beta chains below, sequenced in a study of T-cell reconstitution after alpha-beta-depleted transplantation in children. Unique molecular identifiers featured in how the TCRbeta library was prepared. TCRdb reprocessed the PCR reads via MiXCR and lists one record per CDR3 protein. The sample consists of around 580,000 distinct CDR3 sequences, roughly 30% of them appearing once. Sequencing was performed on PBMCs, taken before TCRalphabeta/CD19-depleted stem cell transplant. The source is a boy younger than two with Wiskott-Aldrich syndrome, due to receive a stem cell transplant.

This clonotype was detected only a few times. The rearrangement joins TRBV11-2 to TRBJ2-3, with D uncertain. The germline V and J ends were trimmed by 5 bases and 2 bases, with 17 bases remaining between them. Germline V gene data show CDR1 as SGHAT and CDR2 as FQNNGV. CDR3 length: 16 residues. CDR3 DNA sequence: TGTGCCAGCAGCAGCTTGACTCCCCTTCTCACAGATACGCAGTATTTT. As protein: CASSSLTPLLTDTQYF.

This clonotype was counted ten times or more. The chain recombines TRBV2 with TRBJ2-1, with D tentatively TRBD1 (6 bases). Germline V gene sequence: CDR1 SNHLY, CDR2 FYNNEI. This CDR3 has 15 residues. V was shortened by 4 bases and J by 0 bases, with 10 bases between the two germline ends. CDR3 nucleotides: TGTGCCAGCAGTGTTACAGGGTCCTCCTACAATGAGCAGTTCTTC. It translates to CASSVTGSSYNEQFF.

The J gene is TRBJ2-2, the V gene TRBV10-3; D may be TRBD1 (6 bases). This CDR3 comprises 15 residues. V was cut by 3 bases and J by 3 bases, with 11 bases left in between. Germline V gives CDR1 ENHRY, CDR2 SYGVKD. This CDR3 reads CAISDRGSDTGELFF. In DNA, the CDR3 is TGTGCCATCAGTGACAGGGGTAGTGACACCGGGGAGCTGTTTTTT.

J is TRBJ2-7 and V is TRBV5-1; 8 bases are shared with TRBD1. Germline CDR1 is SGHRS and CDR2 is YFSETQ. V shed 4 bases, J shed 5 bases, and the junction held 11 bases outside the gene matches. There are 15 residues in the CDR3. The CDR3 region has the DNA TGCGCCAGCAGCCTAAGACAGGGGAGCAAGAACGAGCAGTACTTC. It encodes CASSLRQGSKNEQYF.

J is TRBJ2-2 and V is TRBV29-1, with TRBD2 matching over 8 bases. V lost 6 bases, J lost 0 bases, and 3 bases stayed unmatched. The germline CDR1 and CDR2 sequences are SQVTM and ANQGSEA. The CDR3 is 14 residues long. CDR3: CSVKGLANTGELFF. The DNA of the CDR3 is TGCAGCGTAAAGGGACTAGCGAACACCGGGGAGCTGTTTTTT.

The chain carries TRBV20-1 and TRBJ2-1; TRBD2 might be the D (6 bases). The CDR3 extends over 14 amino acids. The ends were cut back, 0 bases at V and 7 bases at J, with 13 bases in the middle. Germline CDR1 is DFQATT and CDR2 is SNEGSKA (reference sequence). As DNA, the CDR3 is TGCAGTGCTAGAGATCCCCGGGAGTATAATGAGCAGTTCTTC. Translated: CSARDPREYNEQFF.

The chain has TRBV6-1 and TRBJ2-3, with D possibly matching TRBD2 (10 bases). Trimming removed 6 bases from V and 6 bases from J, with 25 bases in between. This CDR3 spans 17 amino acids. Germline CDR1 MNHNS, CDR2 SASEGT. CDR3 nucleotides: TGTGCCAGCAGGAACAGGGGGCTAGCGGGAGCCATCGATACGCAGTATTTT. It encodes CASRNRGLAGAIDTQYF.

This clonotype was recorded a few times. The chain carries TRBV20-1 and TRBJ1-1, with D unclear. CDR1 and CDR2 (germline): DFQATT, SNEGSKA (reference sequence). V lost 4 bases and J 1 base, leaving 10 bases between the germline ends. The CDR3 is 13 residues long. The CDR3 coding sequence is TGCAGTGCTATCCTATGGGAGAACACTGAAGCTTTCTTT. As protein: CSAILWENTEAFF.

This clonotype was seen more than once but under ten times. The chain links TRBV12-3 or TRBV12-4 to TRBJ2-1; D remains ambiguous. This CDR3 spans 14 amino acids. V shed 6 bases and J shed 0 bases, with 9 bases lying between them. This CDR3 reads CASRLRISYNEQFF. The CDR3 region has the DNA TGTGCCAGCAGACTAAGGATCTCCTACAATGAGCAGTTCTTC.

This clonotype was picked up a small number of times. The chain uses TRBV12-3 or TRBV12-4 and TRBJ2-1, with D possibly TRBD2 on 6 matching bases. The CDR3 extends over 15 amino acids. Trimming cost V 8 bases and J 0 bases, with 14 bases left between them. The CDR3: CASLTEGYSYNEQFF. As DNA, the CDR3 is TGTGCCAGCCTGACGGAGGGCTACTCCTACAATGAGCAGTTCTTC.

This clonotype was detected only once. This chain connects TRBV12-3 or TRBV12-4 to TRBJ2-5; no definite D call. Trimming cost V 4 bases and J 4 bases, with 13 bases left between them. CDR3 size: 14 residues. The CDR3 here is CASSSLQRAETQYF. In nucleotides, the CDR3 is TGTGCCAGCAGTTCACTACAGCGTGCAGAGACCCAGTACTTC.

The rearrangement links TRBV15 to TRBJ2-1, with D unclear. The CDR3 has 14 amino acids. Per the germline V gene, CDR1 is LNHNV and CDR2 is YYDKDF (reference sequence). V shed 1 base and J shed 8 bases, with 12 bases lying between them. The CDR3 region is CATSRGAPVDEQFF. CDR3 bases: TGTGCCACCAGCAGAGGGGCCCCAGTTGATGAGCAGTTCTTC.

This chain joins TRBV5-1 and TRBJ1-1, with D uncertain. CDR3 length: 13 amino acids. The germline V gene has CDR1 SGHRS and CDR2 YFSETQ. V lost 4 bases and J 3 bases, leaving 10 bases between the germline ends. DNA for the CDR3: TGCGCCAGCAGCCCCCAGAGGTACACTGAAGCTTTCTTT. Protein: CASSPQRYTEAFF.

This clonotype occurred a few times. This chain uses TRBV5-8 with TRBJ2-3; TRBD1 matches 7 bases. CDR1 is SGHTS, CDR2 YDEGEE, per germline. The CDR3 loop spans 15 amino acids. With V trimmed by 0 bases and J by 3 bases, 4 bases remained unmatched. The DNA for the CDR3 is TGTGCCAGCAGCTTGGCCGTGACAGGGACAGATACGCAGTATTTT. Translating it yields CASSLAVTGTDTQYF. The variable domain in full, with the rest retrieved from reference TRBV5-8 and TRBJ2-3, is EAGVTQSPTHLIKTRGQQATLRCSPISGHTSVYWYQQALGLGLQFLLWYDEGEERNRGNFPPRFSGRQFPNYSSELNVNALELEDSALYLCASSLAVTGTDTQYFGPGTRLTVL.

This rearrangement joins TRBV10-3 to TRBJ2-5; D not resolved. The CDR3 runs to 12 residues. V was shortened by 6 bases and J by 5 bases, with 10 bases between the two germline ends. Germline lookup yields CDR1 ENHRY and CDR2 SYGVKD. The CDR3 loop is CAISRLGETQYF. CDR3 sequence (DNA): TGTGCCATCAGCCGACTCGGGGAGACCCAGTACTTC.

The genes are TRBV6-1 and TRBJ2-1; the match to TRBD2 covers 8 bases. With V trimmed by 7 bases and J by 0 bases, 8 bases remained unmatched. This CDR3 contains 16 residues. Germline loops: CDR1 MNHNS, CDR2 SASEGT. The CDR3 DNA is TGTGCCAGCACTCGTCTAGCGGGTCTCTCCTACAATGAGCAGTTCTTC. Its protein product is CASTRLAGLSYNEQFF.

Only a few counts were recorded for this clonotype. V usage is TRBV29-1 and J usage is TRBJ2-1; D remains ambiguous. Deletions cut 4 bases from V and 6 bases from J, with 13 bases between. This CDR3 contains 13 residues. Germline V lookup: CDR1 SQVTM, CDR2 ANQGSEA. This CDR3 reads CSVVRQISNEQFF. The CDR3 DNA reads as TGCAGCGTTGTCAGGCAGATAAGCAATGAGCAGTTCTTC.

The chain has TRBV27 and TRBJ2-1; the match to TRBD2 covers 9 bases. Per the germline V gene, CDR1 is MNHEY and CDR2 is SMNVEV (reference sequence). This CDR3 has 16 residues. J gave up 6 bases and V 4 bases, and 10 bases lay outside the gene matches. CDR3 in DNA: TGTGCCAGCAGTTCCTGGACTAGCGCAGGGTCCAATGAGCAGTTCTTC. Encoded protein: CASSSWTSAGSNEQFF.

The chain has TRBV15 and TRBJ2-3, with D tentatively TRBD2 (7 bases). With 4 bases removed from V and 5 bases from J, the gap between germline ends came to 25 bases. CDR3 length: 18 amino acids. Germline CDR1 reads LNHNV; CDR2 reads YYDKDF (reference sequence). CDR3 DNA sequence: TGTGCCACCAGCAAGCTTTGGGCTGGCGGGGGCCAACTAGATACGCAGTATTTT. Protein product: CATSKLWAGGGQLDTQYF.

CDR3 nucleotide sequence: TGCGCCAGCAGCTTGGAATTGGGACAGGGGAATGGCTACACCTTC. Protein: CASSLELGQGNGYTF. The chain carries TRBV5-1 and TRBJ1-2; 10 bases agree with TRBD1. V lost 0 bases, J lost 6 bases, and 5 bases stayed unmatched. This CDR3 spans 15 amino acids. Germline CDR1 SGHRS, CDR2 YFSETQ.

The chain couples TRBV27 to TRBJ2-7; 7 bases match TRBD2. V was clipped by 2 bases and J by 4 bases; unmatched bases: 5. Germline V lookup: CDR1 MNHEY, CDR2 SMNVEV (reference sequence). The CDR3 extends over 14 amino acids. Here the CDR3 reads CASSLSKRGYEQYF. CDR3 bases: TGTGCCAGCAGTTTAAGCAAGCGGGGTTACGAGCAGTACTTC.

This clonotype has a handful of counts. This sequence joins TRBV19 and TRBJ2-1; a weak D match, TRBD2 (6 bases). This CDR3 comprises 15 residues. The V and J ends lost 3 bases and 0 bases respectively, with 9 bases between them. Looked up from germline, CDR1 is LNHDA and CDR2 is SQIVND (reference sequence). This CDR3 reads CASSIGAGSYNEQFF. The CDR3 region has the DNA TGTGCCAGTAGTATCGGAGCGGGCTCCTACAATGAGCAGTTCTTC.

The chain is built from TRBV2 and TRBJ2-1; D perhaps matches TRBD2 (5 bases). The length of the CDR3 is 13 residues. Trimming took off 10 bases at V and 4 bases at J, with 14 bases between the two ends. Germline V lookup: CDR1 SNHLY, CDR2 FYNNEI. The CDR3 DNA sequence: TGTGCCACCCAAACTAGTAGTTACAATGAGCAGTTCTTC. Translated: CATQTSSYNEQFF.

This sequence joins TRBV20-1 and TRBJ2-5, with D tentatively TRBD1 (6 bases). V was pared by 6 bases and J by 3 bases, with 14 bases between. In germline, CDR1 is DFQATT, CDR2 SNEGSKA (reference sequence). This CDR3 spans 13 amino acids. CDR3 nucleotide sequence: TGCAGTGCATACTGGCAGGGGAAAGAGACCCAGTACTTC. This codes for CSAYWQGKETQYF.

This clonotype turned up a few times. The V call is TRBV10-3, the J call TRBJ2-1, with 10 bases fitting TRBD1. CDR1 ENHRY and CDR2 SYGVKD come from the germline V gene. CDR3 length equals 15 residues. The junction had 9 bases not matched to a gene; V was cut back by 6 bases and J by 7 bases. The CDR3 region has the DNA TGTGCCATCAGGGAACCGGGACAGGGGAGGAATGAGCAGTTCTTC. Translation: CAIREPGQGRNEQFF.

This clonotype was counted a few times. This chain joins TRBV5-1 and TRBJ2-1; possible D gene TRBD2, 5 bases. This CDR3 comprises 14 residues. Between the trimmed V and J ends, which lost 1 base and 5 bases, there was a span of 10 bases. The V gene's germline CDR1 is SGHRS and CDR2 YFSETQ. This CDR3 reads CASSLTGLHNEQFF. The DNA of the CDR3 is TGCGCCAGCAGCTTGACGGGATTGCACAATGAGCAGTTCTTC.

The V call is TRBV15, the J call TRBJ2-5; 8 bases line up with TRBD2. V shed 0 bases and J 4 bases; nucleotides not matched to a gene: 7. Per germline, CDR1 LNHNV and CDR2 YYDKDF (reference sequence). This CDR3 has 16 residues. CDR3 in amino acids: CATSRDLSRGGETQYF. As DNA, the CDR3 is TGTGCCACCAGCAGAGATCTGTCTCGGGGGGGAGAGACCCAGTACTTC.

The J gene is TRBJ2-1, the V gene TRBV25-1; D unresolved. There are 14 residues in the CDR3. The V gene lost 2 bases and the J gene lost 2 bases, with 7 bases spanning the gap. Germline V gene sequence: CDR1 MGHDK, CDR2 SYGVNS. CDR3 amino acids: CASSEPETYNEQFF. In DNA form, the CDR3 reads TGTGCCAGCAGTGAACCCGAAACCTACAATGAGCAGTTCTTC.

This clonotype was detected only a few times. V usage is TRBV20-1 and J usage is TRBJ1-1; 11 bases are a match to TRBD1. From germline, CDR1 is DFQATT and CDR2 SNEGSKA (reference sequence). The CDR3 loop spans 16 amino acids. Trimming took 3 bases from V and 7 from J; bases not matched to a gene: 13. CDR3: CSARGTGGSPYSEAFF. DNA of the CDR3: TGCAGTGCTAGGGGGACAGGGGGTTCCCCTTATAGTGAAGCTTTCTTT.